The 30 T cell receptor beta chains below come from one sample, sequenced in a study of blood T cell repertoires in COVID-19 (dated by TCRdb to 2018 to 2020). Library preparation was by the immunoSEQ multiplex PCR assay. TCRdb carries this immuneACCESS record with in-frame sequences only. Its versions omit some clonotypes, under half of them owing to an unresolved V gene in the studies checked, with the rest unexplained. The sample yields about 320,000 clones; 87% were counted once. Around 5.9% of the sample goes to the ten largest clones. The specimen sequenced was PBMCs or T cells enriched from blood (not recorded which). These receptors all stem from a woman aged 30 to 39 who had recovered from COVID-19.

The chain is built from TRBV15 and TRBJ1-5; the D gene is possibly TRBD1 (6 bases). CDR1 is LNHNV and CDR2 is YYDKDF in the germline V gene (reference sequence). The V end lost 0 bases, the J end lost 7 bases, and 13 bases lay between the germline ends. The CDR3 contains 15 residues. This chain's CDR3 is CATSRDGGAEQPQHF. CDR3 coding DNA: TGTGCCACCAGCAGAGATGGGGGCGCGGAACAGCCCCAGCATTTT.

This sequence joins TRBV6-1 and TRBJ2-7; D is ambiguous. CDR3 size: 11 residues. The V gene's germline CDR1 is MNHNS and CDR2 SASEGT. Trimming pared 2 bases from V and 9 bases from J, leaving 8 bases between. This CDR3 is CASSEYRGQYF. The CDR3 region has the DNA TGTGCCAGCAGTGAATATCGAGGGCAGTACTTC.

The V gene is TRBV6-2 or TRBV6-3, the J gene TRBJ2-7; 10 nucleotides align to TRBD2. The CDR3 is 16 residues long. Looked up from germline, CDR1 is MNHEY and CDR2 is SVGEGT. Unmatched junction bases numbered 9, after V lost 2 bases and J lost 5 bases. For the CDR3, the DNA is TGTGCCAGCAGTTACAAGAGCGGGGGGGCGGCGGACGAGCAGTACTTC. Protein sequence: CASSYKSGGAADEQYF.

The genes are TRBV11-2 and TRBJ2-1, with 10 bases fitting TRBD2. This CDR3 is built from 15 residues. The germline V gene encodes CDR1 SGHAT and CDR2 FQNNGV. V dropped 6 bases and J dropped 5; count of bases not matched to a gene: 7. This chain's CDR3 is CASRLGLADNNEQFF. Here the CDR3 DNA reads TGTGCCAGCAGACTAGGACTAGCGGACAACAATGAGCAGTTCTTC.

The V and J genes are TRBV7-9 and TRBJ2-1; 8 bases fit TRBD2. Trimming took 4 bases from V and 0 from J; bases not matched to a gene: 2. The CDR3 loop spans 15 amino acids. Germline CDR1 SEHNR, CDR2 FQNEAQ (reference sequence). CDR3 sequence: CASSYSGASYNEQFF. The CDR3 DNA reads TGTGCCAGCAGCTATAGCGGGGCCTCCTACAATGAGCAGTTCTTC.

V and J are TRBV5-5 and TRBJ2-7, with D possibly TRBD1 on 7 matching bases. The length of the CDR3 is 15 residues. Trimming removed 4 bases at V and 3 bases at J, with 17 bases between. From germline, CDR1 is SGHKS and CDR2 YYEKEE (reference sequence). The CDR3 loop reads CASSAWTRGVYEQYF. The CDR3 DNA reads as TGTGCCAGCAGCGCATGGACCAGGGGGGTCTACGAGCAGTACTTC.

The chain recombines TRBV30 with TRBJ1-2, with 7 nucleotides matching TRBD1. Germline assignment: CDR1 GTSNPN and CDR2 SVGIG (reference sequence). Losses at the gene ends were 1 base for V and 6 bases for J; bases not matched to a gene: 14. This CDR3 contains 16 residues. In nucleotides, the CDR3 is TGTGCCTGGAGTGGCGGTTTTATCCGGGACAGACATGGCTACACCTTC. Translated: CAWSGGFIRDRHGYTF.

The chain has TRBV7-9 and TRBJ2-3, with D possibly TRBD2 on 6 matching bases. The germline gives CDR1 SEHNR, CDR2 FQNEAQ (reference sequence). This CDR3 spans 15 amino acids. V lost 5 bases, J lost 3 bases, and 15 bases lay in between. Written as DNA, the CDR3 is TGTGCCAGCAGCCCCCCGGGACTCCCAACAGATACGCAGTATTTT. As protein: CASSPPGLPTDTQYF.

This sequence joins TRBV6-5 and TRBJ1-6, with D unresolved. Germline CDR1 reads MNHEY; CDR2 reads SVGAGI. With 6 bases removed from V and 9 bases from J, the gap between germline ends came to 15 bases. The CDR3 has 14 residues. The CDR3 is CASRTGVSGSPLHF. The DNA for the CDR3 is TGTGCCAGCAGAACCGGGGTATCGGGTTCACCCCTCCACTTT.

The chain is built from TRBV19 and TRBJ2-1; TRBD2 aligns across 9 bases. This CDR3 has 13 residues. Germline-derived CDR1 and CDR2 are LNHDA and SQIVND (reference sequence). The J segment lost 11 bases and the V segment lost 5 bases, leaving 7 bases of the junction unmatched. In DNA form, the CDR3 reads TGTGCCAGTAGTGCACAGCGGGGGGCCAAGCAGTTCTTC. Translating it yields CASSAQRGAKQFF.

The gene calls are TRBV5-1 and TRBJ1-1; possible D gene TRBD1, 5 bases. V lost 3 bases to trimming and J lost 4 bases, with 13 bases between them. This CDR3 is 14 amino acids long. The germline CDR1 and CDR2 sequences are SGHRS and YFSETQ. CDR3 amino acids: CASSSRGLGTEAFF. CDR3 DNA sequence: TGCGCCAGCAGCTCAAGGGGTTTGGGCACTGAAGCTTTCTTT.

The chain is built from TRBV5-4 and TRBJ2-5; 10 nucleotides line up with TRBD2. CDR1 is SGHNT and CDR2 is YYREEE in the germline V gene (reference sequence). V was pared by 3 bases and J by 6 bases, with 8 bases of the junction left unmatched. The CDR3 is 15 amino acids. CDR3 sequence: CASSSPAGGPKTQYF. The CDR3 nucleotides are TGTGCCAGCAGCTCCCCAGCGGGGGGGCCTAAGACCCAGTACTTC.

As concerns this clone: The same CDR3 is also encoded by other DNA sequences in this sample. The rearrangement uses TRBV5-1 and TRBJ1-2, with 9 bases aligning to TRBD1. After removal of 1 base from V and 8 bases from J, the junction contained 6 bases not matched to a gene. This CDR3 comprises 14 residues. The germline gives CDR1 SGHRS, CDR2 YFSETQ. The CDR3 bases are TGCGCCAGCAGCTTGACAGGGGGCGCGTACGGCTACACCTTC. The encoded protein is CASSLTGGAYGYTF.

The rearrangement joins TRBV5-1 to TRBJ2-7, with D uncertain. Germline values: CDR1 SGHRS, CDR2 YFSETQ. The CDR3 runs 12 residues. Trimming removed 0 bases at V and 5 bases at J, with 6 bases between. The CDR3 nucleotides are TGCGCCAGCAGCTTGGCCACGGACGAGCAGTACTTC. This codes for CASSLATDEQYF.

A word on this clone: This sample also contains other DNA sequences that code for the same CDR3. The genes are TRBV27 and TRBJ1-2, with 7 bases that match TRBD1. The CDR3 has 15 residues. The V segment lost 0 bases and the J segment 2 bases; nucleotides outside the gene matches: 3. Germline lookup yields CDR1 MNHEY and CDR2 SMNVEV (reference sequence). CDR3 sequence: CASSLSGGGNYGYTF. The CDR3 bases are TGTGCCAGCAGTTTATCAGGGGGCGGCAACTATGGCTACACCTTC.

This clone was recorded only once. The V call is TRBV29-1, the J call TRBJ2-5; 12 bases line up with TRBD1. This CDR3 has 13 residues. Trimming at V came to 6 bases and at J to 4 bases, leaving 3 bases not matched to a gene. The germline V gene has CDR1 SQVTM and CDR2 ANQGSEA. CDR3 region: CSVGDRGRETQYF. The CDR3 DNA sequence: TGCAGCGTCGGGGACAGGGGGCGAGAGACCCAGTACTTC. Filled out from reference TRBV29-1 and TRBJ2-5, the complete variable domain reads SAVISQKPSRDICQRGTSLTIQCQVDSQVTMMFWYRQQPGQSLTLIATANQGSEATYESGFVIDKFPISRPNLTFSTLTVSNMSPEDSSIYLCSVGDRGRETQYFGPGTRLLVL.

This chain links TRBV5-5 with TRBJ1-2, with a weak D call TRBD1 (6 bases). The CDR3 totals 13 residues. The germline CDR1 and CDR2 sequences are SGHKS and YYEKEE (reference sequence). V lost 4 bases, J lost 6 bases, and 13 bases lay in between. CDR3: CASSPGTWDGYTF. Written as DNA, the CDR3 is TGTGCCAGCAGCCCCGGGACATGGGATGGCTACACCTTC.

V is TRBV18 and J is TRBJ1-1; D perhaps matches TRBD1 (5 bases). Trimming left V 2 bases short and J 6 bases short, with 16 bases between. Germline values: CDR1 KGHSH, CDR2 LQKENI. The CDR3 runs to 15 residues. Written as DNA, the CDR3 is TGTGCCAGCTCACCATCCGCCGGGACTGCCGCTGAAGCTTTCTTT. Its protein product is CASSPSAGTAAEAFF.

This chain links TRBV5-6 with TRBJ1-5, with TRBD1 matching 7 bases. The CDR3 extends over 13 amino acids. The ends lost 4 bases at V and 4 bases at J; junction bases unmatched: 2. Germline values: CDR1 SGHDT, CDR2 YYEEEE. Written as DNA, the CDR3 is TGTGCCAGCAGCCCGGGACAGAATCAGCCCCAGCATTTT. Protein: CASSPGQNQPQHF. Filled out from reference TRBV5-6 and TRBJ1-5, the complete variable domain reads DAGVTQSPTHLIKTRGQQVTLRCSPKSGHDTVSWYQQALGQGPQFIFQYYEEEERQRGNFPDRFSGHQFPNYSSELNVNALLLGDSALYLCASSPGQNQPQHFGDGTRLSIL.

The table lists this clone with a count of one. The chain is built from TRBV6-5 and TRBJ2-2; the D gene is possibly TRBD2 (5 bases). The CDR3 has 16 residues. Trimming left V 2 bases short and J 8 bases short, with 18 bases between. CDR1 and CDR2 (germline): MNHEY, SVGAGI. In nucleotides, the CDR3 is TGTGCCAGCAGTTACCCGCCGGGGTCGAATGGGGGGGAGCTGTTTTTT. Its translation: CASSYPPGSNGGELFF.

The rearrangement uses TRBV6-5 and TRBJ1-1; 7 positions match TRBD1. CDR3 length equals 14 residues. The germline V gene has CDR1 MNHEY and CDR2 SVGAGI. With V trimmed by 6 bases and J by 1 base, 5 bases remained unmatched. The CDR3 nucleotides are TGTGCCAGCAGGGCCGGGACAGCGAACACTGAAGCTTTCTTT. Translating it yields CASRAGTANTEAFF.

The chain joins TRBV18 to TRBJ2-2, with no clear D. The germline V and J ends were trimmed by 5 bases and 3 bases, with 4 bases remaining between them. This CDR3 has 12 residues. Germline assignment: CDR1 KGHSH and CDR2 LQKENI. The CDR3 reads CASSSDTGELFF. CDR3 DNA sequence: TGTGCCAGCTCATCTGACACCGGGGAGCTGTTTTTT.

The V gene is TRBV29-1, the J gene TRBJ1-2; 7 nucleotides agree with TRBD1. The CDR3 consists of 14 residues. Germline CDR1 reads SQVTM; CDR2 reads ANQGSEA. V lost 8 bases and J lost 4; bases outside the gene matches: 13. The CDR3 bases are TGCAGCTCCGCCGGTACAGGGGTTGGCTATGGCTACACCTTC. It is translated as CSSAGTGVGYGYTF.

The chain has TRBV7-9 and TRBJ2-7, with D maybe TRBD1 (6 bases). The ends were cut back, 2 bases at V and 0 bases at J, with 11 bases in the middle. Germline lookup yields CDR1 SEHNR and CDR2 FQNEAQ (reference sequence). This CDR3 has 15 amino acids. The DNA of the CDR3 is TGTGCCAGCAGCTTATCTACGGACAGCTCCTACGAGCAGTACTTC. Translated: CASSLSTDSSYEQYF.

The chain links TRBV14 to TRBJ1-5; the D is unclear. The V end lost 6 bases, the J end lost 4 bases, and 13 bases lay between the germline ends. Germline CDR1 reads SGHDN; CDR2 reads FVKESK. The CDR3 runs to 14 residues. The CDR3 loop is CASSMAGGNQPQHF. CDR3 in DNA: TGTGCCAGCAGTATGGCAGGCGGGAATCAGCCCCAGCATTTT.

CDR3 amino acids: CSVGLGVMAEAFF. In DNA form, the CDR3 reads TGCAGCGTTGGGTTAGGGGTTATGGCTGAAGCTTTCTTT. The chain is built from TRBV29-1 and TRBJ1-1; TRBD1 is a possible D gene (5 bases). V lost 4 bases and J 6 bases, leaving 15 bases between the germline ends. The CDR3 has 13 amino acids. Germline-derived CDR1 and CDR2 are SQVTM and ANQGSEA. The full variable domain, completed using reference TRBV29-1 and TRBJ1-1, is SAVISQKPSRDICQRGTSLTIQCQVDSQVTMMFWYRQQPGQSLTLIATANQGSEATYESGFVIDKFPISRPNLTFSTLTVSNMSPEDSSIYLCSVGLGVMAEAFFGQGTRLTVV.

The V gene is TRBV29-1, the J gene TRBJ1-1; 9 nucleotides line up with TRBD1. CDR3 length: 14 amino acids. Germline loops: CDR1 SQVTM, CDR2 ANQGSEA. J lost 5 bases, V lost 7 bases, and 11 bases had no gene match. The CDR3 sequence is CSAARDRATTEAFF. Here the CDR3 DNA reads TGCAGCGCTGCGCGGGACAGGGCTACGACTGAAGCTTTCTTT.

This clone appeared a single time. This chain uses TRBV28 with TRBJ1-5; D not resolved. Germline CDR1 and CDR2: MDHEN and SYDVKM. V was pared by 6 bases and J by 1 base, with 19 bases between. The CDR3 totals 17 residues. The CDR3 sequence is CASRGLGGLESNQPQHF. The DNA of the CDR3 is TGTGCCAGCAGAGGACTGGGAGGGCTCGAGAGCAATCAGCCCCAGCATTTT.

The chain uses TRBV10-3 and TRBJ1-2; D may be TRBD1 (5 bases). The CDR3 extends over 12 amino acids. Germline CDR1 reads ENHRY; CDR2 reads SYGVKD. V was pared by 11 bases and J by 2 bases, with 12 bases between. CDR3 nucleotides: TGTGCCGCCGGCGGGGGGAACTATGGCTACACCTTC. Protein sequence: CAAGGGNYGYTF.

The chain joins TRBV5-6 to TRBJ2-7; TRBD2 aligns across 11 bases. From germline, CDR1 is SGHDT and CDR2 YYEEEE. This CDR3 has 16 amino acids. Trimming took 0 bases from V and 2 from J; bases not matched to a gene: 4. This chain's CDR3 is CASSLVGTSGAYEQYF. The CDR3 coding sequence is TGTGCCAGCAGCTTGGTGGGGACTAGCGGAGCCTACGAGCAGTACTTC.